The 29 T cell receptor beta chains below come from one sample, sequenced in a study of CD8 T cells in Susac syndrome. RNA totalling about 0.5 to 1 ug underwent reverse transcription with random hexamers. MiXCR was run by TCRdb on the immunoSEQ multiplex PCR reads, yielding one entry per CDR3 protein. This sample yields about 190,000 distinct CDR3 sequences, of which over 90% are seen a single time; approximately 0.16% belongs to the top ten. Sequenced: CD8+ T cells from PBMCs. The receptor set was obtained from a human donor with Susac syndrome.

The chain joins TRBV29-1 to TRBJ2-3, with unresolved D. In germline, CDR1 is SQVTM, CDR2 ANQGSEA. CDR3 size: 13 residues. Trimming removed 1 base at V and 2 bases at J, with 7 bases between. CDR3 region: CSVEVDLTDTQYF. The CDR3 coding sequence is TGCAGCGTTGAAGTGGACCTCACAGATACGCAGTATTTT.

The CDR3 sequence: CASSSPRDRGNEQFF. In DNA, the CDR3 is TGTGCCAGCAGCTCCCCTCGGGACAGGGGGAATGAGCAGTTCTTC. The chain recombines TRBV13 with TRBJ2-1, with 11 nucleotides matching TRBD1. CDR1 is PRHDT, CDR2 FYEKMQ, per germline (reference sequence). V shed 4 bases, J shed 7 bases, and the junction held 6 bases outside the gene matches. The CDR3 totals 15 residues. The variable domain in full, completed from reference TRBV13 and TRBJ2-1, reads AAGVIQSPRHLIKEKRETATLKCYPIPRHDTVYWYQQGPGQDPQFLISFYEKMQSDKGSIPDRFSAQQFSDYHSELNMSSLELGDSALYFCASSSPRDRGNEQFFGPGTRLTVL.

This chain uses TRBV30 with TRBJ2-7; TRBD2 agrees at 7 bases. This CDR3 region has 13 residues. J gave up 2 bases and V 2 bases, and 3 bases lay outside the gene matches. The germline V gene has CDR1 GTSNPN and CDR2 SVGIG (reference sequence). The CDR3 DNA follows: TGTGCCTGGAGTTCCGGACTAGCCTACGAGCAGTACTTC. This codes for CAWSSGLAYEQYF.

The CDR3 DNA follows: TGTGCCATCAGTGAGTCGACTATGGGTCAGCACTACGAGCAGTACTTC. Translated: CAISESTMGQHYEQYF. This chain uses TRBV10-3 with TRBJ2-7, with D maybe TRBD2 (5 bases). CDR1 ENHRY and CDR2 SYGVKD come from the germline V gene. The CDR3 length is 16 residues. The V end was cut by 0 bases, the J end by 3 bases, with 15 bases between.

The DNA of the CDR3 is TGTGCCAGCAGCGGGCTAGCGGGGCGCTACAATGAGCAGTTCTTC. This translates into CASSGLAGRYNEQFF. V and J are TRBV9 and TRBJ2-1; TRBD2 matches 9 bases. With 3 bases clipped from V and 3 bases from J, the junction kept 4 bases outside the gene matches. The CDR3 runs to 15 residues. Germline V CDR1 and CDR2: SGDLS, YYNGEE.

The V gene is TRBV4-1, the J gene TRBJ2-5; D is ambiguous. Germline CDR1 reads MGHRA; CDR2 reads YSYEKL. V shed 1 base and J shed 3 bases, with 12 bases lying between them. CDR3 length equals 15 residues. The CDR3 is CASSQVSSEKETQYF. In nucleotides, the CDR3 is TGCGCCAGCAGCCAAGTTAGCAGCGAAAAAGAGACCCAGTACTTC.

The chain recombines TRBV4-1 with TRBJ1-2; D not certain. CDR1 is MGHRA and CDR2 is YSYEKL in the germline V gene. This CDR3 has 13 amino acids. V gave up 4 bases and J gave up 8 bases, with 14 bases separating them. CDR3 in DNA: TGCGCCAGCAGCCGACCGGCAGCCGCCGGCTACACCTTC. This codes for CASSRPAAAGYTF.

V and J are TRBV4-1 and TRBJ2-5; D gene ambiguous. This CDR3 has 15 residues. In germline, CDR1 is MGHRA, CDR2 YSYEKL. V lost 1 base and J 5 bases, leaving 14 bases between the germline ends. Written as DNA, the CDR3 is TGCGCCAGCAGCCAAGTCTCTGGCCCGGAGGAGACCCAGTACTTC. The encoded protein is CASSQVSGPEETQYF.

V usage is TRBV9 and J usage is TRBJ1-1; 7 nucleotides align to TRBD1. J was trimmed by 0 bases and V by 3 bases; bases with no gene match: 5. Germline lookup yields CDR1 SGDLS and CDR2 YYNGEE. The CDR3 has 15 residues. The DNA of the CDR3 is TGTGCCAGCAGCGGAGGACAGGTAATGAACACTGAAGCTTTCTTT. It translates to CASSGGQVMNTEAFF.

The rearrangement joins TRBV9 to TRBJ2-2, with D maybe TRBD2 (8 bases). The CDR3 sequence is 16 residues long. V shed 0 bases and J shed 4 bases, with 13 bases lying between them. Germline V gene data show CDR1 as SGDLS and CDR2 as YYNGEE. The CDR3, as DNA: TGTGCCAGCAGCGTAGCCGGGAGGGGGCCCACCGGGGAGCTGTTTTTT. It encodes CASSVAGRGPTGELFF.

Written as DNA, the CDR3 is TGTGCCAGCAGCGACGGACAGGGGAGAAGCAATCAGCCCCAGCATTTT. It yields the protein CASSDGQGRSNQPQHF. This chain uses TRBV5-6 with TRBJ1-5, with 9 bases identical to TRBD1. Germline V lookup: CDR1 SGHDT, CDR2 YYEEEE. The length of the CDR3 is 16 residues. Germline trimming cut 4 bases from V and 1 base from J; bases unmatched to any gene: 6.

The J gene is TRBJ2-3, the V gene TRBV20-1, with D possibly TRBD2 on 6 matching bases. V dropped 0 bases and J dropped 0 bases, with 10 bases sitting between them. The CDR3 loop spans 15 amino acids. Germline V gives CDR1 DFQATT, CDR2 SNEGSKA (reference sequence). Here the CDR3 reads CSARDLAGSTDTQYF. In nucleotides, the CDR3 is TGCAGTGCTAGAGATTTGGCGGGAAGCACAGATACGCAGTATTTT.

V usage is TRBV6-5 and J usage is TRBJ1-4; the match to TRBD1 covers 7 bases. V gave up 2 bases and J gave up 8 bases; unmatched junction bases: 5. This CDR3 comprises 14 residues. The germline V gene encodes CDR1 MNHEY and CDR2 SVGAGI. The CDR3 sequence: CASSYRTGSEKLFF. CDR3 nucleotide sequence: TGTGCCAGCAGTTACAGGACAGGATCCGAAAAACTGTTTTTT.

The chain couples TRBV12-3 or TRBV12-4 to TRBJ2-3, with 8 bases lining up with TRBD2. Trimming at V came to 0 bases and at J to 2 bases, leaving 4 bases not matched to a gene. The CDR3 consists of 16 residues. CDR3 coding DNA: TGTGCCAGCAGTTTAGCCGGACTAGCTTCCACAGATACGCAGTATTTT. Its protein product is CASSLAGLASTDTQYF.

The V and J genes are TRBV20-1 and TRBJ2-7, with 10 bases lining up with TRBD1. This CDR3 is 14 amino acids long. The ends lost 6 bases at V and 3 bases at J; junction bases unmatched: 8. Germline V gene data show CDR1 as DFQATT and CDR2 as SNEGSKA (reference sequence). The CDR3 here is CSASKTGGNYEQYF. CDR3 nucleotide sequence: TGCAGTGCCAGTAAGACAGGGGGCAACTACGAGCAGTACTTC.

The chain carries TRBV28 and TRBJ2-5; TRBD2 matches 10 bases. Unmatched junction bases numbered 8, after V lost 10 bases and J lost 0 bases. The germline V gene encodes CDR1 MDHEN and CDR2 SYDVKM. The CDR3 extends over 15 amino acids. The CDR3, as DNA: TGTGCCACCCTACCCGGACTAGCGGACCAAGAGACCCAGTACTTC. Its protein is CATLPGLADQETQYF. The full variable domain, completed using reference TRBV28 and TRBJ2-5, is DVKVTQSSRYLVKRTGEKVFLECVQDMDHENMFWYRQDPGLGLRLIYFSYDVKMKEKGDIPEGYSVSREKKERFSLILESASTNQTSMYLCATLPGLADQETQYFGPGTRLLVL.

The J gene is TRBJ2-1, the V gene TRBV9; TRBD1 might be the D (5 bases). The CDR3 sequence is 16 residues long. The V end was cut by 0 bases, the J end by 0 bases, with 10 bases between. CDR1 SGDLS and CDR2 YYNGEE come from the germline V gene. DNA of the CDR3: TGTGCCAGCAGCGTAGCCAGGGTAAACTCCTACAATGAGCAGTTCTTC. This translates into CASSVARVNSYNEQFF.

The chain carries TRBV15 and TRBJ1-5, with a weak D call TRBD1 (5 bases). V was pared by 0 bases and J by 8 bases, with 8 bases between. CDR1 is LNHNV, CDR2 YYDKDF, per germline (reference sequence). The CDR3 is made up of 13 amino acids. The CDR3 loop is CATSRDGGEPQHF. CDR3 nucleotides: TGTGCCACCAGCAGAGATGGGGGGGAGCCCCAGCATTTT.

The V gene is TRBV4-1, the J gene TRBJ1-4, with D maybe TRBD1 (5 bases). CDR3 length equals 17 residues. Germline V lookup: CDR1 MGHRA, CDR2 YSYEKL. Trimming pared 4 bases from V and 6 bases from J, leaving 21 bases between. The CDR3 sequence: CASSLPRYGTADEKLFF. Written as DNA, the CDR3 is TGCGCCAGCAGCCTCCCGAGGTATGGGACCGCAGATGAAAAACTGTTTTTT.

The V gene is TRBV9, the J gene TRBJ2-7, with D unclear. The CDR3 contains 13 residues. The germline V and J ends were trimmed by 0 bases and 2 bases, with 6 bases remaining between them. CDR1 is SGDLS and CDR2 is YYNGEE in the germline V gene. In DNA, the CDR3 is TGTGCCAGCAGCGTAGGCAATACCTACGAGCAGTACTTC. Protein sequence: CASSVGNTYEQYF.

Only one count was recorded for this clonotype. The chain links TRBV4-1 to TRBJ2-7; tentative D call: TRBD2 (5 bases). This CDR3 has 14 residues. V was cut by 2 bases and J by 4 bases, with 12 bases left in between. Per the germline V gene, CDR1 is MGHRA and CDR2 is YSYEKL. The CDR3, as DNA: TGCGCCAGCAGCCAATCTATGTCGGGGTACGAGCAGTACTTC. Residues: CASSQSMSGYEQYF.

J is TRBJ1-6 and V is TRBV5-6; 7 bases are shared with TRBD1. Germline CDR1 reads SGHDT; CDR2 reads YYEEEE. Germline trimming cut 6 bases from V and 9 bases from J; bases unmatched to any gene: 3. There are 12 residues in the CDR3. CDR3 loop: CASTQGVSPLHF. DNA for the CDR3: TGTGCCAGCACCCAGGGGGTTTCACCCCTCCACTTT.

V usage is TRBV25-1 and J usage is TRBJ2-5; D gene uncertain. Germline assignment: CDR1 MGHDK and CDR2 SYGVNS. The CDR3 contains 15 residues. Trimming took off 5 bases at V and 2 bases at J, with 15 bases between the two ends. CDR3 coding DNA: TGTGCCAGCAGTCCTTGGGAAGGCGAACAAGAGACCCAGTACTTC. Encoded protein: CASSPWEGEQETQYF.

The V call is TRBV2, the J call TRBJ1-5; 7 bases line up with TRBD1. Germline V gene lookup returns CDR1 SNHLY and CDR2 FYNNEI. The CDR3 is 16 residues long. V lost 8 bases to trimming and J lost 0 bases; unmatched junction nucleotides: 10. The CDR3 sequence is CASARDSLNSNQPQHF. CDR3 in DNA: TGTGCCAGCGCAAGGGACAGCCTGAATAGCAATCAGCCCCAGCATTTT. Combining the CDR3 with reference TRBV2 and TRBJ1-5 gives the whole variable domain EPEVTQTPSHQVTQMGQEVILRCVPISNHLYFYWYRQILGQKVEFLVSFYNNEISEKSEIFDDQFSVERPDGSNFTLKIRSTKLEDSAMYFCASARDSLNSNQPQHFGDGTRLSIL.

The V call is TRBV5-4, the J call TRBJ2-7; possible D gene TRBD2, 6 bases. Deletions cut 4 bases from V and 5 bases from J, with 10 bases between. Per the germline V gene, CDR1 is SGHNT and CDR2 is YYREEE (reference sequence). This CDR3 is built from 12 residues. The CDR3 nucleotides are TGTGCCAGCAGCCAGACTAGTAACGAGCAGTACTTC. Amino acids: CASSQTSNEQYF.

The chain joins TRBV18 to TRBJ1-2; TRBD1 aligns across 10 bases. The CDR3 has 16 amino acids. Per germline, CDR1 KGHSH and CDR2 LQKENI. V lost 6 bases and J lost 8; bases outside the gene matches: 15. The CDR3 protein is CASSGQGVGGSNGYTF. The DNA of the CDR3 is TGTGCCAGCTCCGGACAGGGGGTCGGAGGTTCGAACGGCTACACCTTC.

This chain links TRBV13 with TRBJ2-1; 9 nucleotides agree with TRBD2. Looked up from germline, CDR1 is PRHDT and CDR2 is FYEKMQ (reference sequence). CDR3 length: 17 residues. V lost 1 base and J lost 4; bases outside the gene matches: 8. The CDR3 bases are TGTGCCAGCAGCTTAGTCGCGGGGGGGCATATTTACAATGAGCAGTTCTTC. Amino acids: CASSLVAGGHIYNEQFF. The variable domain in full, with the rest retrieved from reference TRBV13 and TRBJ2-1, is AAGVIQSPRHLIKEKRETATLKCYPIPRHDTVYWYQQGPGQDPQFLISFYEKMQSDKGSIPDRFSAQQFSDYHSELNMSSLELGDSALYFCASSLVAGGHIYNEQFFGPGTRLTVL.

This chain links TRBV2 with TRBJ2-7, with 8 nucleotides matching TRBD2. This CDR3 has 15 amino acids. V gave up 4 bases and J gave up 7 bases; unmatched junction bases: 12. Looked up from germline, CDR1 is SNHLY and CDR2 is FYNNEI. The CDR3 nucleotides are TGTGCCAGCAGTGCTTTCTCGGGGGGGCCTAGGGAGCAGTACTTC. It yields the protein CASSAFSGGPREQYF. Using reference TRBV2 and TRBJ2-7 for the parts outside the CDR3, the full variable domain is EPEVTQTPSHQVTQMGQEVILRCVPISNHLYFYWYRQILGQKVEFLVSFYNNEISEKSEIFDDQFSVERPDGSNFTLKIRSTKLEDSAMYFCASSAFSGGPREQYFGPGTRLTVT.

The count of this clonotype is one. The gene calls are TRBV12-3 or TRBV12-4 and TRBJ2-5, with 11 bases aligning to TRBD2. This CDR3 has 16 residues. V gave up 10 bases and J gave up 4 bases; unmatched junction bases: 14. CDR3 loop: CATQLTSGALGETQYF. Here the CDR3 DNA reads TGTGCCACCCAACTGACTAGCGGGGCGCTGGGAGAGACCCAGTACTTC.